Following are 31 T cell receptor beta chains from one sample sequenced in a study of T cells in tuberculosis. Sample time point: new active TB diagnosis, blood taken before or within 7 days of starting treatment. TCRdb keeps only in-frame clones here, not all; method: immunoSEQ multiplex PCR. The sample shows 30,000 to 35,000 clones, under 95% of them seen only once. The sample consisted of PBMCs, taken at tuberculosis diagnosis. The origin of the receptors is an adult with tuberculosis. Some clones in this sample may be carry-over from other donors' samples.

The rearrangement uses TRBV11-3 and TRBJ2-3, with D perhaps TRBD2 (6 bases). V was shortened by 5 bases and J by 0 bases, with 12 bases between the two germline ends. In germline, CDR1 is SGHNT, CDR2 YENEEA. The CDR3 sequence is 15 residues long. CDR3: CASSLTRASTDTQYF. CDR3 nucleotide sequence: TGTGCCAGCAGCCTGACTAGGGCCAGCACAGATACGCAGTATTTT.

The chain recombines TRBV5-6 with TRBJ2-5; 9 bases are a match to TRBD1. The ends lost 0 bases at V and 1 base at J; junction bases unmatched: 4. Per germline, CDR1 SGHDT and CDR2 YYEEEE. This CDR3 is 16 amino acids long. CDR3 amino acids: CASSLETGGGQETQYF. The CDR3 nucleotides read TGTGCCAGCAGCTTGGAAACAGGGGGCGGCCAAGAGACCCAGTACTTC.

The chain uses TRBV6-5 and TRBJ2-1, with TRBD1 matching over 7 bases. Trimming cost V 2 bases and J 4 bases; bases outside gene matches: 5. CDR3 size: 15 residues. Germline CDR1 and CDR2: MNHEY and SVGAGI. CDR3 in amino acids: CASSYRLQGYNEQFF. The CDR3 DNA sequence: TGTGCCAGCAGTTACCGGCTACAGGGGTACAATGAGCAGTTCTTC.

This CDR3 is CASSVSGGNNEQFF. The CDR3 DNA reads as TGTGCCAGCAGCGTTAGCGGGGGCAACAATGAGCAGTTCTTC. The chain uses TRBV9 and TRBJ2-1; the match to TRBD2 covers 9 bases. V shed 2 bases and J 5 bases; nucleotides not matched to a gene: 2. This CDR3 contains 14 residues. Germline CDR1 and CDR2: SGDLS and YYNGEE.

The chain couples TRBV10-1 to TRBJ1-4; 9 bases agree with TRBD1. From germline, CDR1 is WNHNN and CDR2 SYGVQD (reference sequence). The V segment lost 7 bases and the J segment 8 bases; nucleotides outside the gene matches: 8. The CDR3 totals 14 residues. This CDR3 is CASIFTGGKEKLFF. The CDR3 DNA reads as TGCGCCAGCATTTTCACAGGGGGCAAGGAAAAACTGTTTTTT.

This chain joins TRBV6-1 and TRBJ2-3; no definite D call. From germline, CDR1 is MNHNS and CDR2 SASEGT. V was cut by 3 bases and J by 2 bases, with 12 bases left in between. The CDR3 consists of 15 residues. The CDR3 DNA reads as TGTGCCAGCAGTGACATTTATGGCTCCACAGATACGCAGTATTTT. As protein: CASSDIYGSTDTQYF.

The chain has TRBV27 and TRBJ2-7; D possibly corresponds to TRBD2 (6 bases). Germline CDR1 and CDR2: MNHEY and SMNVEV (reference sequence). This CDR3 has 14 residues. V lost 9 bases and J lost 4, with 19 bases in between. The CDR3 coding sequence is TGTGCCAGTCAAGAGGAGGGGAGAAGTTACGAGCAGTACTTC. It yields the protein CASQEEGRSYEQYF.

This chain links TRBV13 with TRBJ2-7, with 7 positions matching TRBD1. The V segment lost 0 bases and the J segment 6 bases; nucleotides outside the gene matches: 14. Germline V CDR1 and CDR2: PRHDT, FYEKMQ (reference sequence). CDR3 size: 17 residues. CDR3 coding DNA: TGTGCCAGCAGCTTAGGCTTTAGGGGACAGATGTATTCCGAGCAGTACTTC. It yields the protein CASSLGFRGQMYSEQYF.

This clone was counted a single time. This rearrangement joins TRBV29-1 to TRBJ1-2; 9 bases align to TRBD1. The ends lost 8 bases at V and 6 bases at J; junction bases unmatched: 10. Germline V CDR1 and CDR2: SQVTM, ANQGSEA. CDR3 size: 13 residues. In DNA form, the CDR3 reads TGCAGCTCCTCGGGACAGGGAAGTCATGGCTACACCTTC. This translates into CSSSGQGSHGYTF.

The genes are TRBV19 and TRBJ1-3, with 7 positions matching TRBD1. Germline V gives CDR1 LNHDA, CDR2 SQIVND (reference sequence). V gave up 4 bases and J gave up 0 bases; unmatched junction bases: 3. CDR3 length equals 15 residues. The CDR3 spells CASSNRGFSGNTIYF. The DNA for the CDR3 is TGTGCCAGTAGTAACAGGGGTTTCTCTGGAAACACCATATATTTT.

The chain is built from TRBV5-1 and TRBJ1-1; 7 positions match TRBD1. Trimming took 4 bases from V and 3 from J; bases not matched to a gene: 9. The germline V gene encodes CDR1 SGHRS and CDR2 YFSETQ. The CDR3 runs 15 residues. The CDR3 here is CASSRYRGFDTEAFF. The CDR3 DNA reads TGCGCCAGCAGCCGCTACAGGGGTTTCGACACTGAAGCTTTCTTT.

Turning to this clone: The junction departs from germline at one end; a sequencing error may be responsible. This chain links TRBV10-3 with TRBJ1-4; D is unresolved. CDR1 and CDR2 from the germline V gene are ENHRY and SYGVKD. This CDR3 spans 13 amino acids. The CDR3 region has the DNA TGTGCCATCGGTGAACAGAGTAATGAAAAACTGTTTTTT. Amino acids: CAIGEQSNEKLFF.

This clone is a singleton in its sample. This chain links TRBV10-3 with TRBJ1-1; 10 bases are a match to TRBD1. V lost 6 bases to trimming and J lost 3 bases; unmatched junction nucleotides: 1. Germline lookup yields CDR1 ENHRY and CDR2 SYGVKD. The CDR3 is made up of 13 amino acids. The CDR3 spells CAIRGQGDTEAFF. CDR3 nucleotides: TGTGCCATCAGAGGACAGGGGGACACTGAAGCTTTCTTT.

The chain carries TRBV19 and TRBJ1-3; D ambiguous. The CDR3 loop spans 13 amino acids. Trimming removed 6 bases from V and 1 base from J, with 7 bases in between. Germline V CDR1 and CDR2: LNHDA, SQIVND (reference sequence). The CDR3 here is CASSDTSGNTIYF. Here the CDR3 DNA reads TGTGCCAGTAGCGACACTTCTGGAAACACCATATATTTT.

This chain links TRBV9 with TRBJ1-1; D possibly corresponds to TRBD1 (5 bases). CDR3 length: 15 amino acids. The V gene lost 1 base and the J gene lost 4 bases, with 14 bases spanning the gap. CDR1 and CDR2 from the germline V gene are SGDLS and YYNGEE. The CDR3 nucleotides are TGTGCCAGCAGCGTACTTACAGGCATTGGCACTGAAGCTTTCTTT. It specifies CASSVLTGIGTEAFF.

V gene TRBV5-1 combines with J gene TRBJ2-3, with a weak D call TRBD2 (6 bases). V lost 7 bases to trimming and J lost 2 bases, with 11 bases between them. CDR1 is SGHRS, CDR2 YFSETQ, per germline. The CDR3 totals 13 residues. The CDR3 DNA reads as TGCGCCAGCGGCTCGGGGGACACAGATACGCAGTATTTT. This translates into CASGSGDTDTQYF.

The chain links TRBV6-6 to TRBJ2-1, with 8 bases matching TRBD2. The CDR3 loop spans 15 amino acids. Germline V gene data show CDR1 as MNHNY and CDR2 as SVGAGI (reference sequence). V trimming: 5 bases; J trimming: 5 bases; junction bases outside the gene matches: 8. CDR3 sequence (DNA): TGTGCCAGCAGTCCGAGCGGGGGCACCAACAATGAGCAGTTCTTC. Its protein is CASSPSGGTNNEQFF.

This chain uses TRBV6-9 with TRBJ2-3; D ambiguous. V lost 4 bases to trimming and J lost 2 bases, with 13 bases between them. This CDR3 has 15 residues. Per germline, CDR1 MNHGY and CDR2 SVAAGI. CDR3 in amino acids: CASSCGAQLTDTQYF. The CDR3 bases are TGTGCCAGCAGTTGCGGTGCGCAGCTCACAGATACGCAGTATTTT.

The CDR3, as DNA: TGTGCCAGCAGCAGGGGGCCTAACTATGGCTACACCTTC. Its translation is CASSRGPNYGYTF. This chain connects TRBV6-4 to TRBJ1-2, with 8 bases matching TRBD1. Germline V gives CDR1 MRHNA, CDR2 SNTAGT. The V gene end was trimmed by 6 bases and the J gene end by 0 bases; junction bases not matched to a gene: 0. The CDR3 consists of 13 residues.

This sequence joins TRBV5-4 and TRBJ2-3, with TRBD2 matching over 13 bases. In germline, CDR1 is SGHNT, CDR2 YYREEE (reference sequence). There are 17 residues in the CDR3. The ends lost 5 bases at V and 0 bases at J; junction bases unmatched: 6. The CDR3 DNA sequence: TGTGCCAGCAGGCACGGGACTAGCGGGACTAGCACAGATACGCAGTATTTT. Translated, it gives CASRHGTSGTSTDTQYF.

The chain uses TRBV6-6 and TRBJ1-2; tentative D call: TRBD1 (6 bases). V was clipped by 7 bases and J by 2 bases, with 14 bases between them. Germline loops: CDR1 MNHNY, CDR2 SVGAGI (reference sequence). The CDR3 is 14 residues long. In DNA form, the CDR3 reads TGTGCCAGCACTCACCAGGGGCTCAACTATGGCTACACCTTC. Residues: CASTHQGLNYGYTF.

This chain links TRBV10-3 with TRBJ2-6; 7 nucleotides match TRBD2. Germline values: CDR1 ENHRY, CDR2 SYGVKD. The CDR3 totals 19 residues. The ends lost 3 bases at V and 1 base at J; junction bases unmatched: 12. Here the CDR3 reads CAISENRDYPRSGANVLTF. The CDR3 DNA is TGTGCCATCAGTGAAAACCGGGACTATCCCCGTTCTGGGGCCAACGTCCTGACTTTC.

The chain carries TRBV27 and TRBJ2-6; D possibly corresponds to TRBD1 (5 bases). Germline CDR1 MNHEY, CDR2 SMNVEV (reference sequence). CDR3 size: 15 residues. Trimming took off 6 bases at V and 1 base at J, with 10 bases between the two ends. Here the CDR3 DNA reads TGTGCCAGCAGCCTCCAGGGATCTGGGGCCAACGTCCTGACTTTC. Protein: CASSLQGSGANVLTF.

The gene calls are TRBV11-3 and TRBJ2-1, with TRBD1 matching over 7 bases. CDR1 is SGHNT and CDR2 is YENEEA in the germline V gene. The CDR3 is 16 amino acids. Trimming removed 5 bases from V and 4 bases from J; junction bases left unmatched: 11. The DNA of the CDR3 is TGTGCCAGCAGCCCCTCCGGGACAGTTTTATACAATGAGCAGTTCTTC. The encoded protein is CASSPSGTVLYNEQFF.

This chain joins TRBV5-1 and TRBJ1-1; a possible D gene is TRBD1 (6 bases). Deletions cut 3 bases from V and 4 bases from J, with 19 bases between. The CDR3 totals 16 residues. Germline CDR1 and CDR2: SGHRS and YFSETQ. The CDR3 DNA follows: TGCGCCAGCAGCTCCGAGGGGGTGCCCTTAGGCACTGAAGCTTTCTTT. Translated, it gives CASSSEGVPLGTEAFF. Drawing the rest from reference TRBV5-1 and TRBJ1-1, the complete variable domain is KAGVTQTPRYLIKTRGQQVTLSCSPISGHRSVSWYQQTPGQGLQFLFEYFSETQRNKGNFPGRFSGRQFSNSRSEMNVSTLELGDSALYLCASSSEGVPLGTEAFFGQGTRLTVV.

The chain links TRBV7-9 to TRBJ1-2; D perhaps matches TRBD1 (5 bases). CDR1 is SEHNR, CDR2 FQNEAQ, per germline (reference sequence). This CDR3 comprises 14 residues. V was cut by 3 bases and J by 5 bases, with 13 bases left in between. CDR3 DNA: TGTGCCAGCAGCTTCGGGGGAATTCCTTATGGCTACACCTTC. Amino acid sequence: CASSFGGIPYGYTF.

The chain combines TRBV6-6 with TRBJ2-1; maybe TRBD1 (6 bases). Germline V gene data show CDR1 as MNHNY and CDR2 as SVGAGI (reference sequence). V shed 0 bases and J shed 6 bases, with 6 bases lying between them. The CDR3 has 13 amino acids. CDR3 amino acids: CASSYSTGNEQFF. The DNA for the CDR3 is TGTGCCAGCAGTTACTCGACAGGCAATGAGCAGTTCTTC.

V and J are TRBV29-1 and TRBJ1-2; D remains unclear. The germline CDR1 and CDR2 sequences are SQVTM and ANQGSEA. The CDR3 loop spans 13 amino acids. V was trimmed by 7 bases and J by 8 bases, leaving 20 bases between them. This chain's CDR3 is CSASVSYRQGYTF. The CDR3 DNA is TGCAGCGCCAGCGTGTCCTATAGGCAGGGCTACACCTTC.

The chain links TRBV7-9 to TRBJ1-6; no clear D gene. The CDR3 spans 16 residues. Germline CDR1 reads SEHNR; CDR2 reads FQNEAQ (reference sequence). The V end lost 2 bases, the J end lost 9 bases, and 17 bases lay between the germline ends. CDR3 loop: CASSLSGSIAGSPLHF. In DNA, the CDR3 is TGTGCCAGCAGCTTATCGGGGAGTATAGCGGGTTCACCCCTCCACTTT.

This chain connects TRBV30 to TRBJ2-6; D gene unclear. CDR1 GTSNPN and CDR2 SVGIG come from the germline V gene (reference sequence). V lost 3 bases and J lost 1, with 7 bases in between. The CDR3 is 14 residues long. Written as DNA, the CDR3 is TGTGCCTGGAGGTTATATTCTGGGGCCAACGTCCTGACTTTC. This gives the protein CAWRLYSGANVLTF.

J is TRBJ2-2 and V is TRBV10-2; TRBD2 agrees at 12 bases. The CDR3 is 16 amino acids. Germline lookup yields CDR1 WSHSY and CDR2 SAAADI. Trimming took 5 bases from V and 5 from J; bases not matched to a gene: 6. The CDR3: CASSRRTSGKTGELFF. DNA for the CDR3: TGCGCCAGCAGTCGCCGGACTAGCGGGAAAACCGGGGAGCTGTTTTTT.